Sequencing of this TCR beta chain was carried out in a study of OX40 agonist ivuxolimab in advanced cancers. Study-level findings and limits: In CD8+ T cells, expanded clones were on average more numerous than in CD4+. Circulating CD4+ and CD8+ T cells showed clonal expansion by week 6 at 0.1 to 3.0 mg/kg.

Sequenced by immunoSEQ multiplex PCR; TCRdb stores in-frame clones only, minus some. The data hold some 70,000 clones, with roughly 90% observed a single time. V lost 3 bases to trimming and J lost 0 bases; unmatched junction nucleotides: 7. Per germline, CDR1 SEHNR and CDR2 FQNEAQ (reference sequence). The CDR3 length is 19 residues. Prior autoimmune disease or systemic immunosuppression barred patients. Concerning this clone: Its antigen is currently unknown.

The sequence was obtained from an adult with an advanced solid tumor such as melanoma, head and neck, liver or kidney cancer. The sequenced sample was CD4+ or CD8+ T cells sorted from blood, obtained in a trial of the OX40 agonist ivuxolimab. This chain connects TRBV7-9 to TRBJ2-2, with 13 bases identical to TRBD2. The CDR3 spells CASSFILGLAGSNTGELFF. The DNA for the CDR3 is TGTGCCAGCAGCTTCATTTTGGGACTAGCGGGGTCGAACACCGGGGAGCTGTTTTTT.